A selection of T cell receptor beta chains follows, all from one sample in a study of shared clonotypes between healthy human individuals. Only in-frame clones appear in the TCRdb table, and some are missing; sequencing was by immunoSEQ multiplex PCR. Of about 490,000 clones in the sample, about 84% are singletons; the top ten hold approximately 12%. Specimen: PBMCs. All receptors come from a woman aged 40 to 50 in good health. Some clones in this sample may be carry-over from other donors' samples. Each CDR3 is given with its conserved first and last residue. D genes are given only for firm matches. Expanded clones get a size class; other rows say once, few or many, or leave the size out.

D	size	V	J	DNA	CDR3
TRBD1	-	TRBV6-5	TRBJ2-2	TGTGCCAGCGTGGGACAGGGGGATACCGGGGAGCTGTTTTTT	CASVGQGDTGELFF
-	-	TRBV30	TRBJ1-3	TGTGCCTGGAGTGGTCCCAGTTACTCTGGAAACACCATATATTTT	CAWSGPSYSGNTIYF
-	-	TRBV4-1	TRBJ2-7	TGCGCCAGCAGCCATCCCACTCGGGGGATCTACGAGCAGTACTTC	CASSHPTRGIYEQYF
-	-	TRBV5-1	TRBJ2-3	TGCGCCAGCAGCTTGGCGTCGCTTCCTAGCACAGATACGCAGTATTTT	CASSLASLPSTDTQYF
-	many	TRBV30	TRBJ1-5	TGTGCCTGGAGTCAATTACACTCCGTATATAATCAGCCCCAGCATTTT	CAWSQLHSVYNQPQHF
-	-	TRBV30	TRBJ2-2	TGTGCCTGGACCGAGCGAGGCACCGGGGAGCTGTTTTTT	CAWTERGTGELFF
TRBD2	-	TRBV5-1	TRBJ2-7	TGCGCCAGCAGCTTGGCTCGCCTAGCGGGAAATGACGAGCAGTACTTC	CASSLARLAGNDEQYF
-	once	TRBV6-1	TRBJ1-1	TGTGCCAGCAGTGACCCACCGGGTTGGAACACTGAAGCTTTCTTT	CASSDPPGWNTEAFF
-	-	TRBV29-1	TRBJ1-1	TGCAGCGTTAGGGGGAACACTGAAGCTTTCTTT	CSVRGNTEAFF
-	-	TRBV7-3	TRBJ2-3	TGTGCCAGCAGCTTCAGCAGGGATACGCAGTATTTT	CASSFSRDTQYF
TRBD2	-	TRBV5-1	TRBJ2-3	TGCGCCAGCAGCTTGGTACTTAGCGGGGGGGCAGATACGCAGTATTTT	CASSLVLSGGADTQYF
-	-	TRBV5-5	TRBJ1-5	TGTGCCAGCAGCTTGTCAGTAGGCAATCAGCCCCAGCATTTT	CASSLSVGNQPQHF
-	-	TRBV6-8	TRBJ2-7	TGTGCCAGCAGTTACTCATGGCGGTTGAGCTCCTACGAGCAGTACTTC	CASSYSWRLSSYEQYF
-	few	TRBV28	TRBJ2-6	TGTGCCAGCAGAACCGACAGCTCTGGGGCCAACGTCCTGACTTTC	CASRTDSSGANVLTF
-	few	TRBV5-4	TRBJ1-2	TGTGCCAGCAGCCCGTTCAGGGGCAGCAACTATGGCTACACCTTC	CASSPFRGSNYGYTF
TRBD2	once	TRBV27	TRBJ2-1	TGTGCCAGCAGTCCCCGACTAGCCCTCTTCTACAATGAGCAGTTCTTC	CASSPRLALFYNEQFF
-	-	TRBV5-1	TRBJ2-2	TGCGCCAGCAGCTTGGGTGTATTCAACACCGGGGAGCTGTTTTTT	CASSLGVFNTGELFF
-	-	TRBV11-3	TRBJ1-1	TGTGCCAGCAGCGTCGACAGCCTGAACACTGAAGCTTTCTTT	CASSVDSLNTEAFF
-	-	TRBV4-2	TRBJ1-5	TGTGCCAGCAGCTTGGGGACCTGGAGCAATCAGCCCCAGCATTTT	CASSLGTWSNQPQHF
-	few	TRBV15	TRBJ2-6	TGTGCCACCAGCCGAAGGGGCTCTGGGGCCAACGTCCTGACTTTC	CATSRRGSGANVLTF
-	-	TRBV28	TRBJ1-5	TGTGCCAGCAGTTTTTCTGGCCAGCCCCAGCATTTT	CASSFSGQPQHF
-	-	TRBV30	TRBJ1-5	TGTGCCTGGAGTGTACACGGGTTCAATCAGCCCCAGCATTTT	CAWSVHGFNQPQHF
TRBD1	-	TRBV2	TRBJ1-4	TGTGCCAGCAGTGTTTTTGGGACAGGGGGTGAAAAACTGTTTTTT	CASSVFGTGGEKLFF
TRBD1	many	TRBV7-2	TRBJ1-2	TGTGCCAGCAGCTTATGGGGACAGGGGGCGAGTACGGGTGGCTACACCTTC	CASSLWGQGASTGGYTF
-	-	TRBV7-7	TRBJ2-1	TGTGCTAGCAGCCAGAGTCCGGGCGTTTTGGGTGAGCAGTTCTTC	CASSQSPGVLGEQFF
-	-	TRBV5-4	TRBJ1-2	TGTGCCAGCAGCTTTACACTAAACTATGGCTACACCTTC	CASSFTLNYGYTF
-	-	TRBV13	TRBJ2-7	TGTGCCAGCAGCTTAATTGGGGATGCCTACGAGCAGTACTTC	CASSLIGDAYEQYF
TRBD1	-	TRBV6-1	TRBJ1-4	TGTGCCAGCAGTGAAATAAGGGGGCGGGGTGAAAAACTGTTTTTT	CASSEIRGRGEKLFF
TRBD1	-	TRBV25-1	TRBJ1-2	TGTGCCAGACTGGGACAGGGTATTCCTGACTATGGCTACACCTTC	CARLGQGIPDYGYTF
-	-	TRBV11-2	TRBJ2-5	TGTGCCAGCAGAAATCAAGAGACCCAGTACTTC	CASRNQETQYF
TRBD1	-	TRBV11-3	TRBJ2-7	TGTGCCAGCAGCTCCGAGGGGACAGGGACCTACGAGCAGTACTTC	CASSSEGTGTYEQYF
TRBD2	once	TRBV4-1	TRBJ2-1	TGCGCCAGCAGCCAACAAGGACTAGCGGACACCTACAATGAGCAGTTCTTC	CASSQQGLADTYNEQFF
-	-	TRBV5-1	TRBJ2-5	TGCGCCAGCAGCTTGGTAGGAGAGACCCAGTACTTC	CASSLVGETQYF
TRBD1	-	TRBV27	TRBJ2-7	TGTGCCAGCAGTTCTTACACTGGGACAGGTTCTACCTACGAGCAGTACTTC	CASSSYTGTGSTYEQYF
TRBD1	-	TRBV6-4	TRBJ1-1	TGTGCCAGCAGTGAACACAGGGGCACTGAAGCTTTCTTT	CASSEHRGTEAFF
-	-	TRBV7-2	TRBJ2-2	TGTGCCAGCAGCTTAGTACTGTATACCGGGGAGCTGTTTTTT	CASSLVLYTGELFF
-	once	TRBV6-5	TRBJ2-1	TGTGCCAGCAGTTACGTTATGTCTAGCTCCTACAATGAGCAGTTCTTC	CASSYVMSSSYNEQFF
TRBD2	-	TRBV11-2	TRBJ2-7	TGTGCCAGCAGCTGGGACAGCGGGAGGTCCTACGAGCAGTACTTC	CASSWDSGRSYEQYF
-	once	TRBV7-8	TRBJ2-2	TGTGCCAGCGGGGGAGGAAATACCGGGGAGCTGTTTTTT	CASGGGNTGELFF
TRBD1	once	TRBV28	TRBJ1-4	TGTGCCAGCAGTTTCCAGGGGGTTGAAAAACTGTTTTTT	CASSFQGVEKLFF